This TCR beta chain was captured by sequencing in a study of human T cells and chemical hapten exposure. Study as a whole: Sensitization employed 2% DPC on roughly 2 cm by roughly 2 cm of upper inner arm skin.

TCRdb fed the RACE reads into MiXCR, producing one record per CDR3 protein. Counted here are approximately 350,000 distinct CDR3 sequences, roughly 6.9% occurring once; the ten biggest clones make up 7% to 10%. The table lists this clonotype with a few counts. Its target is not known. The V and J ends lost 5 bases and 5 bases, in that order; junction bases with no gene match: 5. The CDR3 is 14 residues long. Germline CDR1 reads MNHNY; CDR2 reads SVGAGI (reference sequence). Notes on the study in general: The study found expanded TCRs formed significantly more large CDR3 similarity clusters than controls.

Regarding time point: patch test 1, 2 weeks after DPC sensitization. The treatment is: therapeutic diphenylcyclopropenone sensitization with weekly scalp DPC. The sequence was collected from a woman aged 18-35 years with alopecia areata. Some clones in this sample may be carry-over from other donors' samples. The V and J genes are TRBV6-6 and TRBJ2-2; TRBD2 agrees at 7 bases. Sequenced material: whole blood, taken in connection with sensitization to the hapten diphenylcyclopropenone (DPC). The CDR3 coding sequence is TGTGCCAGCAGTCGGACTAGTGGGACCGGGGAGCTGTTTTTT. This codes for CASSRTSGTGELFF.